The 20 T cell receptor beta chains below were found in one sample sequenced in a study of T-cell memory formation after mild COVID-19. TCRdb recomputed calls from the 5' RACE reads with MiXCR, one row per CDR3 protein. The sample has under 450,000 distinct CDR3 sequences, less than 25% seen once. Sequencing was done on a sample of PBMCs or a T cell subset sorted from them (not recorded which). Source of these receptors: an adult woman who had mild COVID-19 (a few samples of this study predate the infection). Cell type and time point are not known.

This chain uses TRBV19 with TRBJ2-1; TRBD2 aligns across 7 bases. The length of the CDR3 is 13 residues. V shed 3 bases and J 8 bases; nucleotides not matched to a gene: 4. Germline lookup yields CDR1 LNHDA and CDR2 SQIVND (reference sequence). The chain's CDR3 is CASSMVRGDEQFF. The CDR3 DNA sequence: TGTGCCAGTAGTATGGTACGGGGGGATGAGCAGTTCTTC.

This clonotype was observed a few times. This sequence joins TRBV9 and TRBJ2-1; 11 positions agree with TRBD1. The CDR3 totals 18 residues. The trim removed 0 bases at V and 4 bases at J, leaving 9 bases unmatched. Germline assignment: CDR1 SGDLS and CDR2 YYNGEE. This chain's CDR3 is CASSVATGGDRGYNEQFF. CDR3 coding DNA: TGTGCCAGCAGCGTAGCTACAGGTGGGGACAGGGGGTACAATGAGCAGTTCTTC.

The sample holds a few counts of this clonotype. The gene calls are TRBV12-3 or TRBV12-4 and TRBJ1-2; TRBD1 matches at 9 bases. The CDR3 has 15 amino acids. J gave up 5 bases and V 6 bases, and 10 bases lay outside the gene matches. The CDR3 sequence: CASSPIIQGAYGYTF. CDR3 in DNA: TGTGCCAGCAGCCCCATAATACAGGGGGCGTATGGCTACACCTTC.

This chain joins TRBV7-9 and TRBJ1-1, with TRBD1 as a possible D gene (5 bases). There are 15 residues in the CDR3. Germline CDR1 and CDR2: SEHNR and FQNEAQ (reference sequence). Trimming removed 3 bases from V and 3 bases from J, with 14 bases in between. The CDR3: CASSFDGHADTEAFF. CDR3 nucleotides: TGTGCCAGCAGCTTCGATGGACACGCGGACACTGAAGCTTTCTTT.

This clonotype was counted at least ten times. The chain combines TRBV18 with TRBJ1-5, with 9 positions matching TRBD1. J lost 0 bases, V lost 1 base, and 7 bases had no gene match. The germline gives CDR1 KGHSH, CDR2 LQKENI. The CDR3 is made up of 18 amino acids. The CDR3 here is CASSPLGTGQPSNQPQHF. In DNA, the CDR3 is TGTGCCAGCTCACCACTGGGGACAGGGCAACCTAGCAATCAGCCCCAGCATTTT.

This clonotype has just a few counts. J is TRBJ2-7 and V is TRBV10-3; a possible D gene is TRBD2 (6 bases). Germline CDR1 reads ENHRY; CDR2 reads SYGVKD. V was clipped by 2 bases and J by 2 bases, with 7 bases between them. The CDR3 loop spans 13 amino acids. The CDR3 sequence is CAISEGTPYEQYF. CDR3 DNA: TGTGCCATCAGTGAGGGGACTCCCTACGAGCAGTACTTC.

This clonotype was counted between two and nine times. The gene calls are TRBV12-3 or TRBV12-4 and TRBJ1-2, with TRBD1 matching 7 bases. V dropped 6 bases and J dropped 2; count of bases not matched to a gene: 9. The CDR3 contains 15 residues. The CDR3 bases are TGTGCCAGCAGCCCAACAGGGGTCGGAAACTATGGCTACACCTTC. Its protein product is CASSPTGVGNYGYTF.

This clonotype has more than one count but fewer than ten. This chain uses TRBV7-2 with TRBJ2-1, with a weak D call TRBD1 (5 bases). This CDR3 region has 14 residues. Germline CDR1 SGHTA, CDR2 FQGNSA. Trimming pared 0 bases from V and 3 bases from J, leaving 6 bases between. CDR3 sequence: CASSLARDYNEQFF. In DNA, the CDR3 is TGTGCCAGCAGCTTAGCCAGGGACTACAATGAGCAGTTCTTC.

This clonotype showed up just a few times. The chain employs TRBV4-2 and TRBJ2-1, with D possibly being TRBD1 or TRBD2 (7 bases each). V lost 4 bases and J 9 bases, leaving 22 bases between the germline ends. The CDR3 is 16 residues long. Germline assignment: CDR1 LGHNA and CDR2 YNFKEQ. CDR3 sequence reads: CASSPFAGGGQGEQFF. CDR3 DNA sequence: TGTGCCAGCAGCCCTTTCGCAGGGGGGGGCCAGGGTGAGCAGTTCTTC.

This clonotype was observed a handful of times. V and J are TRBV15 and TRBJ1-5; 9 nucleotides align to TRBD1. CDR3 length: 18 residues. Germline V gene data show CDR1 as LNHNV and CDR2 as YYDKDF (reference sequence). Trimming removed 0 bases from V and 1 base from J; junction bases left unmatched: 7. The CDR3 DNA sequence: TGTGCCACCAGCAGAGATCGGAGGGACAGGGTCAGCAATCAGCCCCAGCATTTT. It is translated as CATSRDRRDRVSNQPQHF.

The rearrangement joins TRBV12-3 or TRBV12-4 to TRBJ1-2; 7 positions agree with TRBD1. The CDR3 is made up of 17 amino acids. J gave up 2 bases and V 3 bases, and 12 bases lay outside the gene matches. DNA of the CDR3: TGTGCCAGCAGTTTCAGGGGGGGCGATATCGGGAACTATGGCTACACCTTC. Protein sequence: CASSFRGGDIGNYGYTF.

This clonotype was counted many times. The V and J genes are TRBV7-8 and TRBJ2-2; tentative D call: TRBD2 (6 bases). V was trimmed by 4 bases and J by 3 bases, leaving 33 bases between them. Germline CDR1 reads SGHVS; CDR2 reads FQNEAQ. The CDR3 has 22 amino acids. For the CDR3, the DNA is TGTGCCAGCAGCTCCGGCGCCCCAGCGCGGGGCGAGTTCTTCGGGTACACCGGGGAGCTGTTTTTT. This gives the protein CASSSGAPARGEFFGYTGELFF.

The CDR3, as DNA: TGTGCCAGCAACCAACGGATAGCGGGAGTGGGCACAGATACGCAGTATTTT. Its translation: CASNQRIAGVGTDTQYF. The chain links TRBV6-2 or TRBV6-3 to TRBJ2-3; 9 positions agree with TRBD2. The J segment lost 1 base and the V segment lost 7 bases, leaving 12 bases of the junction unmatched. CDR3 length: 17 residues. From germline, CDR1 is MNHEY and CDR2 SVGEGT.

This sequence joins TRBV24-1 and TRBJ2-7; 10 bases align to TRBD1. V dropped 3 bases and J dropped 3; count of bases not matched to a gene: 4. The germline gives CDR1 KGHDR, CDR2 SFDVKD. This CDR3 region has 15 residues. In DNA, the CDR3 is TGTGCCACCAGTGATACGGGACAGGGGAGCTACGAGCAGTACTTC. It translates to CATSDTGQGSYEQYF.

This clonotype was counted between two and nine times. The CDR3 DNA is TGTGCCAGCAGCAGGGGGCAGGATAGGGACGAGCAGTACTTC. Its protein is CASSRGQDRDEQYF. V usage is TRBV7-9 and J usage is TRBJ2-7, with 7 bases that match TRBD1. Losses at the gene ends were 5 bases for V and 5 bases for J; bases not matched to a gene: 9. The CDR3 has 14 residues. Germline CDR1 is SEHNR and CDR2 is FQNEAQ (reference sequence).

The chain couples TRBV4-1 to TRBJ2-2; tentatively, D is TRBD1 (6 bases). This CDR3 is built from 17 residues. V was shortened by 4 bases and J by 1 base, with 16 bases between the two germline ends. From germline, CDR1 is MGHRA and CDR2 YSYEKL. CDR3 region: CASSPKDWTENTGELFF. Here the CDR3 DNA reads TGCGCCAGCAGCCCTAAGGATTGGACAGAGAACACCGGGGAGCTGTTTTTT.

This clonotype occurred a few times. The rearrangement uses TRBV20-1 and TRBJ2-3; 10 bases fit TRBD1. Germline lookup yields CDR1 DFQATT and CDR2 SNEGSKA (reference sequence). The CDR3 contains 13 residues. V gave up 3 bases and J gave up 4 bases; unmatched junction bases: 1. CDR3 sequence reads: CSARDRGADTQYF. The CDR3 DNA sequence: TGCAGTGCTAGGGACAGGGGGGCAGATACGCAGTATTTT.

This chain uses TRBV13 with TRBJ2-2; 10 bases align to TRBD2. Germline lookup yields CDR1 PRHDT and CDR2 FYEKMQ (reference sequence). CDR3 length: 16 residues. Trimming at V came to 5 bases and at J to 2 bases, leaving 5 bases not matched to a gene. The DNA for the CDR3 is TGTGCCAGCAGCGTCCTAGCGGGAGTTAACACCGGGGAGCTGTTTTTT. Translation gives CASSVLAGVNTGELFF.

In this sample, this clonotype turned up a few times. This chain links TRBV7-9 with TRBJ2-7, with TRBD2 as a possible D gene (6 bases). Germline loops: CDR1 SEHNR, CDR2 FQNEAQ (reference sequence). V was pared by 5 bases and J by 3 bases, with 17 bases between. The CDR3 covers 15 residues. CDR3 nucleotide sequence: TGTGCCAGCAGCGTGCCTGGCGGGGTTGACTACGAGCAGTACTTC. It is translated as CASSVPGGVDYEQYF.

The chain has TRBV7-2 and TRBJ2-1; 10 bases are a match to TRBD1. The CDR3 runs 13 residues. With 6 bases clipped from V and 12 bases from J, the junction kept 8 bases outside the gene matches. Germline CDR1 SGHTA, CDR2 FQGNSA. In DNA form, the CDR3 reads TGTGCCAGCAGTCCGGACAGGGGGGAAAGGCAGTTCTTC. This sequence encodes CASSPDRGERQFF.